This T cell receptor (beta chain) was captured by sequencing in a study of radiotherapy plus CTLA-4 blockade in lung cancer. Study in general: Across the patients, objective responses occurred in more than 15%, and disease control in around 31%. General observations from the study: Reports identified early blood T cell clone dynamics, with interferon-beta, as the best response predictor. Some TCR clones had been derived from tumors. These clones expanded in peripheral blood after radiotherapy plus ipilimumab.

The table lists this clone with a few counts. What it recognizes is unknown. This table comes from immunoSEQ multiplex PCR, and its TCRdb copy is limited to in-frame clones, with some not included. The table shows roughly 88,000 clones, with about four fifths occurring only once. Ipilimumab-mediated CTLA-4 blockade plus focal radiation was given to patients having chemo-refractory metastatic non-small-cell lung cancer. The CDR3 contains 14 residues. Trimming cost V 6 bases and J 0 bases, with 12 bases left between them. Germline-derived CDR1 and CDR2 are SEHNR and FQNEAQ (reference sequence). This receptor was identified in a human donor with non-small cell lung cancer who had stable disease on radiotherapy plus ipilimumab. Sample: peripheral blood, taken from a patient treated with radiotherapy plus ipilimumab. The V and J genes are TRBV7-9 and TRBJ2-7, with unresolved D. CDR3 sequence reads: CASSPMADSYEQYF. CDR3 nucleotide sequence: TGTGCCAGCAGTCCCATGGCAGACTCCTACGAGCAGTACTTC. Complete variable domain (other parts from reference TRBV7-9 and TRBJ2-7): DTGVSQNPRHKITKRGQNVTFRCDPISEHNRLYWYRQTLGQGPEFLTYFQNEAQLEKSRLLSDRFSAERPKGSFSTLEIQRTEQGDSAMYLCASSPMADSYEQYFGPGTRLTVT.